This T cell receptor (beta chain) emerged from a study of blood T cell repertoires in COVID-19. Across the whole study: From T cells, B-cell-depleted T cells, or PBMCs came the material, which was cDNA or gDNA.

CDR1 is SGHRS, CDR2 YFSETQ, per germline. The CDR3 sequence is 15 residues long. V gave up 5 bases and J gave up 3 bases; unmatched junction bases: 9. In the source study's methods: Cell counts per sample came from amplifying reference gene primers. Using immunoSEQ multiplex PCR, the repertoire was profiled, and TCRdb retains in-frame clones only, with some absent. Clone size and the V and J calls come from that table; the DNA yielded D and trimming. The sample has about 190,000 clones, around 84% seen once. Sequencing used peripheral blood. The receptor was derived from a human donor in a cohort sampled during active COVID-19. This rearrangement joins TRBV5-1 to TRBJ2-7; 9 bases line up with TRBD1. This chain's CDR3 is CASRSQQGAVYEQYF. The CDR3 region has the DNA TGCGCCAGCAGGTCCCAACAGGGGGCTGTCTACGAGCAGTACTTC.